One sample yielded the 10 T cell receptor beta chains listed below, sequenced in a study of T-cell reconstitution after alpha-beta-depleted transplantation in children. The authors prepared the TCRbeta library with unique molecular identifiers. MiXCR, applied by TCRdb to the PCR reads, yields one record per CDR3 protein. The data hold roughly 790,000 distinct CDR3 sequences, with under 20% observed a single time. The material sequenced was PBMCs, mostly from graft donor cells, taken 360 days after TCRalphabeta/CD19-depleted stem cell transplant. Receptors were obtained from a male patient aged 10-17 years who had a stem cell transplant for acute lymphoblastic leukemia, so the T cells may come from the graft donor.

The V and J genes are TRBV5-2 and TRBJ2-6. TRBV5-2 is described as a pseudogene. The CDR3 totals 17 residues. The CDR3 reads CASKIDLSRSGANVLTF. Here the CDR3 DNA reads TGTGCCAGCAAGATTGATTTATCCCGCTCTGGGGCCAACGTCCTGACTTTC.

The chain joins TRBV29-1 to TRBJ1-1; D uncertain. The CDR3 extends over 14 amino acids. CDR1 is SQVTM and CDR2 is ANQGSEA in the germline V gene. Trimming took off 8 bases at V and 0 bases at J, with 16 bases between the two ends. The CDR3 sequence is CSSRMDALNTEAFF. For the CDR3, the DNA is TGCAGCTCCCGAATGGATGCGCTGAACACTGAAGCTTTCTTT.

This clonotype was recorded many times. CDR3 in DNA: TGTGCCAGCAGCCACCGACGGGCAGATACGCAGTATTTT. Translating it yields CASSHRRADTQYF. V is TRBV7-2 and J is TRBJ2-3, with D uncertain. Trimming left V 5 bases short and J 4 bases short, with 10 bases between. Per the germline V gene, CDR1 is SGHTA and CDR2 is FQGNSA. The CDR3 is 13 residues long.

J is TRBJ2-7 and V is TRBV19, with TRBD2 matching over 7 bases. Germline V gene sequence: CDR1 LNHDA, CDR2 SQIVND (reference sequence). Losses at the gene ends were 1 base for V and 5 bases for J; bases not matched to a gene: 11. This CDR3 has 16 amino acids. The CDR3 sequence: CASSIGPGGHGNEQYF. In DNA form, the CDR3 reads TGTGCCAGTAGTATAGGCCCGGGAGGTCATGGGAACGAGCAGTACTTC.

This clonotype was detected ten times or more. Its ends do not fully match the called genes, so a read error is possible. V gene TRBV10-3 combines with J gene TRBJ2-2; 9 nucleotides line up with TRBD1. From germline, CDR1 is ENHRY and CDR2 SYGVKD. This CDR3 spans 16 amino acids. The CDR3 nucleotides read TGTGCCATCAGGGAGTACAGGGGGCCGTACACCGGGGAGCTGTTTTTT. As protein: CAIREYRGPYTGELFF.

V gene TRBV7-7 combines with J gene TRBJ2-3; no reliable D call. The CDR3 extends over 17 amino acids. CDR1 and CDR2 (germline): SSHAT, FNYEAQ (reference sequence). Trimming removed 2 bases from V and 2 bases from J, with 17 bases in between. CDR3 DNA: TGTGCCAGCAGCTTACCGCCGTGGGTCACTAACACAGATACGCAGTATTTT. Translating gives CASSLPPWVTNTDTQYF.

This clonotype was counted ten times or more. The chain recombines TRBV7-9 with TRBJ2-3; TRBD2 matches at 7 bases. Trimming at V came to 7 bases and at J to 1 base, leaving 11 bases not matched to a gene. The CDR3 sequence is 16 residues long. Germline lookup yields CDR1 SEHNR and CDR2 FQNEAQ (reference sequence). CDR3 sequence (DNA): TGTGCCAGCACCACACGGGGGGAAGATGGCACAGATACGCAGTATTTT. Translated: CASTTRGEDGTDTQYF.

V and J are TRBV15 and TRBJ1-3; D is undetermined. CDR3 length: 15 residues. Germline V lookup: CDR1 LNHNV, CDR2 YYDKDF (reference sequence). V lost 3 bases, J lost 0 bases, and 9 bases lay in between. CDR3 coding DNA: TGTGCCACCAGCAGCGAGGAGTTCTCTGGAAACACCATATATTTT. Its translation is CATSSEEFSGNTIYF.

A few counts support this clonotype. The chain carries TRBV29-1 and TRBJ2-1; no clear D. CDR1 SQVTM and CDR2 ANQGSEA come from the germline V gene. V was trimmed by 2 bases and J by 3 bases, leaving 8 bases between them. There are 13 residues in the CDR3. This CDR3 reads CSVEREDYNEQFF. The CDR3 bases are TGCAGCGTTGAACGAGAGGACTACAATGAGCAGTTCTTC.

The chain combines TRBV9 with TRBJ2-7; D is possibly TRBD2 (5 bases). Germline V gene sequence: CDR1 SGDLS, CDR2 YYNGEE. Trimming left V 1 base short and J 2 bases short, with 10 bases between. This CDR3 is 14 amino acids long. CDR3 protein: CASSVLGNAYEQYF. The CDR3 DNA reads as TGTGCCAGCAGCGTACTCGGGAACGCCTACGAGCAGTACTTC.